This entry concerns a single T cell receptor beta chain. V lost 5 bases and J lost 2; bases outside the gene matches: 12. CDR1 and CDR2 from the germline V gene are SGHVS and FQNEAQ. This CDR3 is 17 amino acids long. Study processing details: Counts of nucleated cells, estimated from reference gene primer amplification, were obtained. Sequencing was performed with immunoSEQ multiplex PCR; in TCRdb, only in-frame clones are kept and a portion is missing. V and J calls and clone size are those listed in that table; D and trimming were worked out from the DNA. The sample holds 85,000 to 90,000 clones, around 80% seen once. The data are from a study of blood T cell repertoires in COVID-19. As for the study in general: COVID-19 samples, acute and convalescent, were from the United States, Italy and Spain. From T cells, B-cell-depleted T cells, or PBMCs came the material, which was cDNA or gDNA.

The receptor was derived from an elderly woman with acute or convalescent COVID-19. Input material: peripheral blood. This rearrangement joins TRBV7-8 to TRBJ1-2, with 9 nucleotides matching TRBD1. CDR3 sequence reads: CASSPTSGTGKNYGYTF. The CDR3 DNA sequence: TGTGCCAGCAGCCCGACCTCTGGGACAGGGAAAAACTATGGCTACACCTTC.